This TCR beta chain derives from a study of regulatory T cells in long-lasting Graves disease. Study overall: The criterion for persistent Graves' disease was over 5 years of antithyroid drugs with positive TSH receptor antibodies.

In this sample, this clonotype turned up a few times. The antigen is undetermined. The time point denotes: persistent/refractory GD, antithyroid drugs over 5 years with positive TRAb. RNA from PBMCs was the source of the TCR library. Peripheral blood, around 9.4 milliliters of it, was drawn into EDTA tubes. Trimming removed 2 bases from V and 3 bases from J; junction bases left unmatched: 8. CDR1 is GTSNPN, CDR2 SVGIG, per germline (reference sequence). This CDR3 is 15 amino acids long. Library construction for TCR beta used iRepertoire HTBI primers and Arm-PCR of CDR3 regions. TCRdb ran MiXCR on the multiplex PCR reads and lists one entry per CDR3 protein. The table lists roughly 500,000 distinct CDR3 sequences, about 20% of them singletons, with 10% to 15% in the top ten. Findings and caveats of the study: Analysis covered peripheral blood alone, not thyroid tissue. The study found TRBV28, TRBJ1-2 and TRBJ2-5 favored in persistent disease.

This sequence was found in a female donor with Graves disease. Sequencing used peripheral blood mononuclear cells (PBMCs), obtained when the disease was refractory, from a patient treated with antithyroid drugs. The chain has TRBV30 and TRBJ2-3; 7 bases fit TRBD1. As DNA, the CDR3 is TGTGCCTGGAGTCATGAGGGGGCAGGTACAGATACGCAGTATTTT. It codes for CAWSHEGAGTDTQYF.